This T cell receptor beta chain was captured in a study of shared clonotypes between healthy human individuals (dated by TCRdb to 2019 to 2021). Concerning the study at large: A couple of women and three men aged 18 to 49 years were included in the cohort. For each donor, three plates each were used for CD4 naive and CD4 memory, two plates were used for CD8 naive, and one plate was used for CD8 memory. Leukapheresis yielded between about 0.94 and 8.9 billion PBMCs per donor. To increase sequencing depth and limit assay-specific biases, TCR repertoire library preparation and sequencing were carried out by different laboratories using diverse techniques. Blood TCR repertoires of several healthy adults were deeply sequenced to estimate repertoire size and the extent of clonotype sharing between individuals.

Using the deep immunoSEQ assay, multiplex PCR amplified TCR CDR3 regions from genomic DNA. Extracted genomic DNA from each cell subset was spread evenly across all wells of several immunoSEQ 96-well plates, with each plate serving as a replicate. Each replicate PCR for sorted subsets received around 0.2 ug genomic DNA, equal to about 30,000 T cell genomes. Purified libraries were measured with a Qubit 3.0 fluorometer, size-checked on a Bioanalyzer 2100, and measured again with the KAPA Library Quantification kit. Every immunoSEQ 96-well plate was sequenced on a dedicated single-read 150-cycle Illumina NextSeq 550 flow cell. As for the authors' bioinformatics: The immunoSEQ output contained only junctional sequences without quality scores, so filtering could not match that applied to full-length reads. To assign V/J genes and CDR3, sequences were annotated against IMGT germline references using PyIR, a Python wrapper for IgBLAST v1.9. Reads were filtered out if the reads had weak V/J assignments (E-value above 1e-6), no CDR3, stop codons, out-of-frame junctions, or ambiguous translated residues. V3J clonotypes were defined by identical inferred V gene, J gene, and CDR3 amino acid sequence. To compute the percentage overlap between repertoires, the number of shared unique clonotypes was divided by the size of the smaller repertoire. Richness of each repertoire was evaluated using RTK rarefaction, the Chao1 estimator, and Recon v2.1 estimates of unobserved clonotypes. For all TCRbeta clonotypes obtained by the gDNA method from a few donors, generation probabilities were computed with OLGA. TCRdb holds this immuneACCESS table with in-frame rearrangements only. Some clones are missing; in checked studies, unresolved V genes explain under half, and the rest has no known cause. V and J calls and clone size are those listed in that table; D and trimming were worked out from the DNA. The sample includes about 1.1 million clones, with about 80% observed a single time. Clones ranked in the top ten supply 0.89% of the sample.

Beyond this particular receptor, the publication reports: Only blood was sampled, and tissue TCR repertoires likely differ from those in blood. The genetic and exposure-history diversity represented was limited by the small number of donors. Rarefaction of sorted-subset datasets indicated incomplete sequencing despite the large sequencing depth. Naive subsets generally had larger estimated clonotype richness than memory subsets. Clonotypes shared by all four sorted-subset donors showed higher generation probabilities than non-shared clonotypes. Sharing across several donors was observed for around 5% of naive CD4, less than 4% of naive CD8, 2.3% of memory CD4, and less than 0.45% of memory CD8 clonotypes. Pairwise subsampling indicated that sequencing depth was expected to affect the degree of clonotype sharing among donors.

CDR1 and CDR2, looked up from the germline V gene, are SGHVS and FQNEAQ. V is reduced by 2 bases and J by 6 bases, leaving a spacing of 11 bases between them. The CDR3 has 14 amino acids, counting the end cysteine and phenylalanine. The read is trimmed to its CDR3 DNA, 42 bases read in frame from base 1. The donors were healthy, HIV-negative adults who had no recently reported acute infections or vaccinations. Every donor was a Caucasian adult living in Nashville, Tennessee, USA. Magnetic negative selection was used to enrich CD4+ T cells, after which naive cells were positively selected on CD45RA and the negative fraction became the memory subset. Blood was obtained by leukapheresis, after which PBMCs were separated by Ficoll-Histopaque density gradient centrifugation and cryopreserved in liquid nitrogen vapor phase. Analytical flow cytometry was used to check the purity and quantity of every magnetically sorted T cell population. Each sorted fraction had its genomic DNA isolated and then quantified by UV absorbance on a Nanodrop 2000c.

Of note for this clone: The specificity of this receptor is unknown. No clone much larger than this one lies a single base away; base qualities are absent.

The receptor comes from a man in his late teens or twenties in good health. Some clones in this sample may be carry-over from other donors' samples. Sequenced input: memory CD4+ T cells from PBMCs. This specimen's cell subset or site label, per the study, means: CD45RA-negative fraction. The sequence joins TRBV7-8 to TRBJ2-1, with no confident D gene call. The CDR3 reads CASSLSWTGNEQFF. The bases read TGTGCCAGCAGCTTAAGTTGGACGGGCAATGAGCAGTTCTTC.